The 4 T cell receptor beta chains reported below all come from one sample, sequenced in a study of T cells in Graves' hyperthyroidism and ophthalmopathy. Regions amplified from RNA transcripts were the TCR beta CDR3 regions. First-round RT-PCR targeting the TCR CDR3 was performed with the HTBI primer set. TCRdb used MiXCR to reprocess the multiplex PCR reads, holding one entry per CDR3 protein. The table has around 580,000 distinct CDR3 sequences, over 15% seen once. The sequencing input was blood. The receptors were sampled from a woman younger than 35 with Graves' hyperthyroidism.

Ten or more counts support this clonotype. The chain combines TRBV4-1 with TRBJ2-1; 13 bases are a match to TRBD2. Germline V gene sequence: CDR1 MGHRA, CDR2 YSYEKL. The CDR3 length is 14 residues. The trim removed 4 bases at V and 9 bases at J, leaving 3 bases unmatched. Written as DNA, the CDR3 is TGCGCCAGCAGCCGTGGACTAGCGGGAGCTGAGCAGTTCTTC. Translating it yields CASSRGLAGAEQFF.

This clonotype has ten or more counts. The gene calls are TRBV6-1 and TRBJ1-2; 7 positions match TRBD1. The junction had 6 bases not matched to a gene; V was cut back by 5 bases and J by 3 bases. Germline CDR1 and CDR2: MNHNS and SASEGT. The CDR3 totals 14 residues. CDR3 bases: TGTGCCAGCAGTTCCCATACAGGGGACTATGGCTACACCTTC. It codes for CASSSHTGDYGYTF.

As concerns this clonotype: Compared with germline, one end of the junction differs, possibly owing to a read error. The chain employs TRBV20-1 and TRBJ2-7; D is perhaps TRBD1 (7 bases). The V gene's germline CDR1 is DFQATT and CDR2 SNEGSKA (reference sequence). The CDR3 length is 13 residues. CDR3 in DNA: TGCAGTGCCAGGGGGGACGGTGACTACGAGCTGTACTTC. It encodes CSARGDGDYELYF.

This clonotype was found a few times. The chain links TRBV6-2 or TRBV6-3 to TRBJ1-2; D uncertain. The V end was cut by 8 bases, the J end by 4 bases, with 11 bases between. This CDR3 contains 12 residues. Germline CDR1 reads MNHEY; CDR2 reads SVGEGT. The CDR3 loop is CASGAESYGYTF. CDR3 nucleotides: TGTGCCAGCGGCGCGGAATCCTATGGCTACACCTTC.